Below are 21 T cell receptor beta chains sequenced from a single sample in a study of blood T cell repertoires in COVID-19. Sequencing used immunoSEQ multiplex PCR; TCRdb keeps in-frame clones, though not all of them. The sample shows about 390,000 clones, around nine tenths of them seen only once. The source material was PBMCs or T cells enriched from blood (not recorded which). These receptors were collected from a woman aged 50 to 65 who had recovered from COVID-19.

The V gene is TRBV20-1, the J gene TRBJ1-1; D is unresolved. The germline CDR1 and CDR2 sequences are DFQATT and SNEGSKA (reference sequence). The V and J ends lost 3 bases and 1 base respectively, with 6 bases between them. The CDR3 contains 12 residues. The CDR3 reads CSASGGNTEAFF. CDR3 nucleotide sequence: TGCAGTGCTAGTGGCGGGAACACTGAAGCTTTCTTT.

The chain links TRBV11-2 to TRBJ1-3; D is ambiguous. With 5 bases removed from V and 9 bases from J, the gap between germline ends came to 8 bases. In germline, CDR1 is SGHAT, CDR2 FQNNGV. The CDR3 is 11 amino acids. The CDR3 DNA sequence: TGTGCCAGCAGCGTAAAGAGCACCATATATTTT. This encodes CASSVKSTIYF.

As regards this clone: Other DNA sequences in this sample translate to the same CDR3. The V gene is TRBV9, the J gene TRBJ1-1; D is undetermined. This CDR3 spans 13 amino acids. The germline V gene encodes CDR1 SGDLS and CDR2 YYNGEE. V lost 0 bases and J 4 bases, leaving 7 bases between the germline ends. The chain's CDR3 is CASSVVTGTEAFF. The CDR3 DNA reads as TGTGCCAGCAGCGTAGTGACGGGCACTGAAGCTTTCTTT. Full variable domain (missing parts from reference TRBV9 and TRBJ1-1): DSGVTQTPKHLITATGQRVTLRCSPRSGDLSVYWYQQSLDQGLQFLIQYYNGEERAKGNILERFSAQQFPDLHSELNLSSLELGDSALYFCASSVVTGTEAFFGQGTRLTVV.

This chain connects TRBV12-5 to TRBJ1-4; 7 bases agree with TRBD1. V lost 1 base and J lost 12; bases outside the gene matches: 5. Germline CDR1 and CDR2: LGHNT and FRNRAP. The CDR3 is 13 residues long. Written as DNA, the CDR3 is TGTGCTAGTGGTTTGGACCCCGGACAGGAACTGTTTTTT. The encoded protein is CASGLDPGQELFF. Full variable domain (remainder filled in from reference TRBV12-5 and TRBJ1-4): DARVTQTPRHKVTEMGQEVTMRCQPILGHNTVFWYRQTMMQGLELLAYFRNRAPLDDSGMPKDRFSAEMPDATLATLKIQPSEPRDSAVYFCASGLDPGQELFFGSGTQLSVL.

The CDR3 region is CASSLRQGSEKLFF. CDR3 bases: TGCGCCAGCAGCCTCCGACAGGGAAGCGAAAAACTGTTTTTT. This chain connects TRBV4-1 to TRBJ1-4; 7 bases agree with TRBD1. The CDR3 sequence is 14 residues long. V was pared by 4 bases and J by 8 bases, with 7 bases of the junction left unmatched. Germline CDR1 reads MGHRA; CDR2 reads YSYEKL.

This chain connects TRBV27 to TRBJ2-3; a possible D gene is TRBD2 (7 bases). Germline CDR1 is MNHEY and CDR2 is SMNVEV (reference sequence). The CDR3 extends over 17 amino acids. V lost 6 bases and J lost 2, with 21 bases in between. The CDR3 DNA follows: TGTGCCAGCAGACGCGAGGGGGGGAGGGTCTTCACAGATACGCAGTATTTT. This gives the protein CASRREGGRVFTDTQYF.

The CDR3 nucleotides read TGTGCCAGTAGTCCCCAGGGCCCGGACGAGCAGTACTTC. Its protein product is CASSPQGPDEQYF. The V call is TRBV19, the J call TRBJ2-7; possibly TRBD1 for D (5 bases). Germline CDR1 and CDR2: LNHDA and SQIVND (reference sequence). V was pared by 5 bases and J by 5 bases, with 13 bases between. The CDR3 has 13 amino acids.

The chain carries TRBV7-9 and TRBJ1-1, with D tentatively TRBD1 (5 bases). The length of the CDR3 is 12 residues. The germline CDR1 and CDR2 sequences are SEHNR and FQNEAQ (reference sequence). The V end lost 4 bases, the J end lost 13 bases, and 16 bases lay between the germline ends. The CDR3 region is CASSSHLGALFF. The DNA for the CDR3 is TGTGCCAGCAGCTCCCACCTTGGGGCCCTTTTCTTT.

The chain's CDR3 is CASSPSAGLNEKLFF. For the CDR3, the DNA is TGTGCCAGCAGCCCCTCTGCAGGGCTAAATGAAAAACTGTTTTTT. J is TRBJ1-4 and V is TRBV7-2; TRBD1 is a possible D gene (5 bases). Deletions cut 5 bases from V and 5 bases from J, with 15 bases between. CDR1 is SGHTA, CDR2 FQGNSA, per germline. The length of the CDR3 is 15 residues.

The rearrangement uses TRBV30 and TRBJ2-7; 8 positions agree with TRBD1. V was pared by 1 base and J by 6 bases, with 8 bases of the junction left unmatched. The germline V gene encodes CDR1 GTSNPN and CDR2 SVGIG (reference sequence). The CDR3 has 14 amino acids. CDR3 sequence (DNA): TGTGCCTGGAGTGCCGGGACAGGCTACGGCGAGCAGTACTTC. It translates to CAWSAGTGYGEQYF.

The CDR3 reads CASSYSPGSGANVLTF. The CDR3 nucleotides read TGTGCCAGCAGTTACTCGCCAGGCTCTGGGGCCAACGTCCTGACTTTC. The chain has TRBV6-5 and TRBJ2-6; D unclear. This CDR3 comprises 16 residues. V lost 0 bases and J lost 0, with 6 bases in between. Germline CDR1 and CDR2: MNHEY and SVGAGI.

This chain connects TRBV6-5 to TRBJ1-2; 7 bases align to TRBD1. CDR1 MNHEY and CDR2 SVGAGI come from the germline V gene. V shed 6 bases and J 0 bases; nucleotides not matched to a gene: 7. This CDR3 has 15 residues. CDR3 DNA sequence: TGTGCCAGCAGCCCAGGGACAGTTACTAACTATGGCTACACCTTC. It yields the protein CASSPGTVTNYGYTF.

The V gene is TRBV5-1, the J gene TRBJ2-3, with TRBD1 matching 9 bases. Germline values: CDR1 SGHRS, CDR2 YFSETQ. With V trimmed by 4 bases and J by 6 bases, 6 bases remained unmatched. This CDR3 region has 14 residues. CDR3 nucleotide sequence: TGCGCCAGCAGCGTAACAGGGGGCAGGGATACGCAGTATTTT. Translated, it gives CASSVTGGRDTQYF.

The genes are TRBV11-2 and TRBJ1-5, with D uncertain. Germline assignment: CDR1 SGHAT and CDR2 FQNNGV. This CDR3 is built from 13 residues. Between the trimmed V and J ends, which lost 0 bases and 7 bases, there was a span of 7 bases. The CDR3 region is CASSLDRRQPQHF. The CDR3 nucleotides read TGTGCCAGCAGCTTAGATCGGAGACAGCCCCAGCATTTT.

This clone was seen only a few times. The J gene is TRBJ2-1, the V gene TRBV7-9; a possible D gene is TRBD2 (5 bases). The V gene lost 2 bases and the J gene lost 2 bases, with 7 bases spanning the gap. CDR1 and CDR2 (germline): SEHNR, FQNEAQ (reference sequence). This CDR3 has 14 residues. The CDR3 DNA is TGTGCCAGCAGCTTACTCGGGACCTACAATGAGCAGTTCTTC. It is translated as CASSLLGTYNEQFF.

Turning to this clone: Other nucleotide sequences in the sample specify the same CDR3. The rearrangement joins TRBV27 to TRBJ1-1; D is uncertain. Per germline, CDR1 MNHEY and CDR2 SMNVEV (reference sequence). V lost 2 bases and J 1 base, leaving 5 bases between the germline ends. The CDR3 totals 13 residues. The DNA for the CDR3 is TGTGCCAGCAGTTTAGGAGCGAACACTGAAGCTTTCTTT. Translated, it gives CASSLGANTEAFF.

The chain employs TRBV4-3 and TRBJ2-7; 7 bases match TRBD1. V was clipped by 0 bases and J by 3 bases; unmatched bases: 2. This CDR3 spans 14 amino acids. In germline, CDR1 is LGHNA, CDR2 YSLEER. The chain's CDR3 is CASSQDRGYYEQYF. The CDR3 coding sequence is TGCGCCAGCAGCCAAGACAGGGGGTACTACGAGCAGTACTTC.

The rearrangement joins TRBV28 to TRBJ1-1; D remains ambiguous. Germline CDR1 MDHEN, CDR2 SYDVKM. Between the trimmed V and J ends, which lost 2 bases and 7 bases, there was a span of 8 bases. The CDR3 spans 12 residues. The DNA of the CDR3 is TGTGCCAGCAGTTTAGCTATCGGTGAAGCTTTCTTT. Its translation is CASSLAIGEAFF.

The rearrangement joins TRBV7-8 to TRBJ2-1; TRBD2 aligns across 9 bases. The CDR3 contains 17 residues. The V gene end was trimmed by 5 bases and the J gene end by 6 bases; junction bases not matched to a gene: 14. Germline lookup yields CDR1 SGHVS and CDR2 FQNEAQ. The CDR3 region is CASSNMASSGVRNEQFF. The DNA for the CDR3 is TGTGCCAGCAGCAACATGGCCTCTAGCGGGGTGCGCAATGAGCAGTTCTTC.

This clone appeared a single time. This chain uses TRBV10-3 with TRBJ2-3; 9 nucleotides line up with TRBD1. Per the germline V gene, CDR1 is ENHRY and CDR2 is SYGVKD. The CDR3 covers 15 residues. V trimming: 7 bases; J trimming: 6 bases; junction bases outside the gene matches: 11. The CDR3 sequence: CAINTGGRGEDTQYF. The CDR3 DNA reads as TGTGCCATCAACACAGGGGGCCGTGGGGAGGATACGCAGTATTTT.

The rearrangement uses TRBV2 and TRBJ2-1; perhaps TRBD1 as D (5 bases). Germline CDR1 and CDR2: SNHLY and FYNNEI. V was trimmed by 2 bases and J by 4 bases, leaving 9 bases between them. This CDR3 has 14 amino acids. The CDR3 DNA follows: TGTGCCAGCAGTGAAAGGGGATTGTACAATGAGCAGTTCTTC. Translated, it gives CASSERGLYNEQFF.